One and the same sample provided the 9 T cell receptor beta chains below, sequenced in a study of T cells in tuberculosis. TCRdb keeps only in-frame clones here, not all; method: immunoSEQ multiplex PCR. Of approximately 34,000 clones detected, less than 95% appear once; the ten largest clones hold 2.4%. As to time point: new active TB diagnosis, blood taken before or within 7 days of starting treatment. The material was PBMCs, obtained at tuberculosis diagnosis. Receptor source: an adult with tuberculosis.

V usage is TRBV10-1 and J usage is TRBJ1-2; 7 nucleotides line up with TRBD1. Unmatched junction bases numbered 10, after V lost 8 bases and J lost 7 bases. CDR1 WNHNN and CDR2 SYGVQD come from the germline V gene (reference sequence). The CDR3 extends over 13 amino acids. The CDR3 region has the DNA TGCGCCAGCCCTAGGGGGCCGGTGTTTGGCTACACCTTC. Its protein is CASPRGPVFGYTF.

This chain connects TRBV1 to TRBJ2-1; the D call TRBD2 from the table was never checked on the DNA. TRBV1 is designated a pseudogene. The CDR3 has 16 amino acids. The DNA of the CDR3 is TGCACCAGCAGCCAAGTCGCCGGGACTAGGGACAATGAGCAGTTCTTC. It encodes CTSSQVAGTRDNEQFF.

This chain links TRBV18 with TRBJ2-7; TRBD1 matches 8 bases. The length of the CDR3 is 13 residues. J was trimmed by 2 bases and V by 5 bases; bases with no gene match: 2. Germline lookup yields CDR1 KGHSH and CDR2 LQKENI. CDR3 sequence: CASSSQGAYEQYV. CDR3 bases: TGTGCCAGCTCATCACAGGGGGCCTACGAGCAGTACGTC.

This clone was recorded only once. V is TRBV6-5 and J is TRBJ1-2; D unresolved. The germline V gene has CDR1 MNHEY and CDR2 SVGAGI. There are 13 residues in the CDR3. The germline V and J ends were trimmed by 6 bases and 4 bases, with 12 bases remaining between them. The CDR3 loop is CASSPPGGYGYTF. In DNA form, the CDR3 reads TGTGCCAGCAGCCCCCCGGGAGGCTATGGCTACACCTTC.

The J gene is TRBJ2-5, the V gene TRBV6-1; D is possibly TRBD2 (5 bases). CDR3 length: 15 amino acids. Germline V gene sequence: CDR1 MNHNS, CDR2 SASEGT. Trimming removed 9 bases at V and 2 bases at J, with 19 bases between. CDR3 region: CASQISGILQETQYF. CDR3 bases: TGTGCCAGTCAGATTTCCGGGATCCTACAAGAGACCCAGTACTTC.

This chain links TRBV16 with TRBJ1-5, with 7 bases matching TRBD1. The CDR3 loop spans 16 amino acids. J was trimmed by 4 bases and V by 2 bases; bases with no gene match: 8. Germline CDR1 and CDR2: KGHSY and FQNENV. The CDR3 spells CASSQSLDRPNQPQHF. The DNA of the CDR3 is TGTGCCAGCAGCCAAAGTTTGGACAGGCCGAATCAGCCCCAGCATTTT.

This clone was recorded once. The chain has TRBV11-3 and TRBJ2-3; 9 nucleotides agree with TRBD1. Germline CDR1 and CDR2: SGHNT and YENEEA. J gave up 4 bases and V 4 bases, and 6 bases lay outside the gene matches. This CDR3 comprises 15 residues. The CDR3 spells CASSSRDRVPDTQYF. In nucleotides, the CDR3 is TGTGCCAGCAGCTCCCGGGACAGGGTGCCAGATACGCAGTATTTT.

V and J are TRBV6-5 and TRBJ2-7; D gene unclear. CDR3 length equals 13 residues. V lost 7 bases and J 0 bases, leaving 10 bases between the germline ends. Germline CDR1 and CDR2: MNHEY and SVGAGI. CDR3 DNA sequence: TGTGCCAGCACCGCAGGTATCTCCTACGAGCAGTACTTC. It encodes CASTAGISYEQYF.

This clone has just one count. This chain joins TRBV19 and TRBJ2-7; D may be TRBD2 (6 bases). V lost 1 base, J lost 7 bases, and 17 bases lay in between. The CDR3 consists of 15 residues. Germline V gene lookup returns CDR1 LNHDA and CDR2 SQIVND (reference sequence). The CDR3 DNA sequence: TGTGCCAGTAGTATAGGGGGCAGGCCCCGGGAGGAGCAGTACTTC. This translates into CASSIGGRPREEQYF.